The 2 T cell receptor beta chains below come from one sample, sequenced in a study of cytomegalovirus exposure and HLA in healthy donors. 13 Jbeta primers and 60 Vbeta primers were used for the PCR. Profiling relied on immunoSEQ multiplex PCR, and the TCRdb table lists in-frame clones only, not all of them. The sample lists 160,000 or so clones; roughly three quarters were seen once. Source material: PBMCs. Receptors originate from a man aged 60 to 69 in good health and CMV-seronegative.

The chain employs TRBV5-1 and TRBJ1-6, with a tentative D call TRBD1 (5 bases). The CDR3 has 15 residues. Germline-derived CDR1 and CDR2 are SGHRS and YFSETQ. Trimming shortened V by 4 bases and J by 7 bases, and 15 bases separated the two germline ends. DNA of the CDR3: TGCGCCAGCAGCCGTCAACAGGAGGGGAATTCACCCCTCCACTTT. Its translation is CASSRQQEGNSPLHF.

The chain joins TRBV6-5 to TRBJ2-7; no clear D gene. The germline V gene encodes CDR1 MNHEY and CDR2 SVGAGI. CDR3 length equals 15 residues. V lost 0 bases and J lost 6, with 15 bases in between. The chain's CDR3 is CASSYSIMYSSEQYF. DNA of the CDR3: TGTGCCAGCAGTTACTCGATTATGTACAGCTCCGAGCAGTACTTC.